The next 31 T cell receptor beta chains were all read from a single sample in a study of T cell repertoires in cytomegalovirus infection. TCRdb ran MiXCR on the reads and lists one entry per CDR3 protein. This sample has about 680,000 distinct CDR3 sequences, with more than 20% found just once. Sequenced input: CD8+ T cells from PBMCs. These receptors came from a human donor in good health (CMV status not recorded). Some clones in this sample may be carry-over from other donors' samples.

This chain links TRBV5-3 with TRBJ1-1, with a weak D call TRBD1 (5 bases). TRBV5-3 is an ORF, and what it does is uncertain. This CDR3 has 15 amino acids. Trimming took off 8 bases at V and 0 bases at J, with 17 bases between the two ends. CDR3: CASSKTERMNTEAFF. The CDR3 bases are TGTGCCAGCAGCAAGACAGAGAGGATGAACACTGAAGCTTTCTTT.

This clonotype was observed at least ten times. The chain joins TRBV7-2 to TRBJ2-1, with D unclear. The CDR3 has 12 amino acids. In germline, CDR1 is SGHTA, CDR2 FQGNSA. Trimming shortened V by 3 bases and J by 7 bases, and 7 bases separated the two germline ends. CDR3 coding DNA: TGTGCCAGCAGCTTTCAGGTAAATGAGCAGTTCTTC. Translation: CASSFQVNEQFF.

This clonotype was recorded a few times. V is TRBV7-8 and J is TRBJ2-6; D is possibly TRBD1 (6 bases). Trimming stripped 5 bases from V and 0 bases from J, with 14 bases between. Germline lookup yields CDR1 SGHVS and CDR2 FQNEAQ. This CDR3 has 17 residues. The chain's CDR3 is CASSTSRGISGANVLTF. CDR3 coding DNA: TGTGCCAGCAGCACAAGTAGGGGGATCTCTGGGGCCAACGTCCTGACTTTC.

The chain recombines TRBV9 with TRBJ1-1; D is unresolved. CDR1 SGDLS and CDR2 YYNGEE come from the germline V gene. V shed 4 bases and J shed 7 bases, with 11 bases lying between them. The CDR3 spans 12 residues. CDR3 in DNA: TGTGCCAGCAGCTCGAGGGAGGGTGAAGCTTTCTTT. This translates into CASSSREGEAFF.

This clonotype appeared once. J is TRBJ1-6 and V is TRBV20-1, with D perhaps matching TRBD1 (6 bases). The V end lost 6 bases, the J end lost 7 bases, and 16 bases lay between the germline ends. Looked up from germline, CDR1 is DFQATT and CDR2 is SNEGSKA (reference sequence). This CDR3 region has 14 residues. CDR3 sequence (DNA): TGCAGTGCAAACCGGGACATGTTGAATTCACCCCTCCACTTT. It encodes CSANRDMLNSPLHF.

On this clonotype itself: One end of the junction fails to match germline, which may point to a read error. The rearrangement uses TRBV7-9 and TRBJ2-6; no definite D call. Germline V gene sequence: CDR1 SEHNR, CDR2 FQNEAQ (reference sequence). This CDR3 has 16 residues. CDR3 in amino acids: CACSPGPSTKANVLTF. The CDR3 DNA is TGTGCCTGCAGCCCCGGACCGAGCACGAAGGCCAACGTCCTGACTTTC.

This chain uses TRBV18 with TRBJ2-1; unclear D gene. Per germline, CDR1 KGHSH and CDR2 LQKENI. The ends were cut back, 5 bases at V and 7 bases at J, with 9 bases in the middle. The CDR3 covers 12 residues. Here the CDR3 DNA reads TGTGCCAGCTCATCCAAAAGAAATGAGCAGTTCTTC. Translation gives CASSSKRNEQFF.

The table lists this clonotype with a few counts. The chain has TRBV7-9 and TRBJ1-5; D unclear. V was clipped by 1 base and J by 0 bases, with 7 bases between them. Germline V gene sequence: CDR1 SEHNR, CDR2 FQNEAQ (reference sequence). The CDR3 runs 15 residues. The CDR3 nucleotides read TGTGCCAGCAGCTTAGGCAGTTATAGCAATCAGCCCCAGCATTTT. Translation: CASSLGSYSNQPQHF.

This clonotype was observed at least ten times. V gene TRBV7-2 combines with J gene TRBJ1-1, with D hard to call. This CDR3 spans 13 amino acids. V was shortened by 5 bases and J by 5 bases, with 12 bases between the two germline ends. CDR1 is SGHTA and CDR2 is FQGNSA in the germline V gene. CDR3 amino acids: CASSHTWGTEAFF. The CDR3 region has the DNA TGTGCCAGCAGCCACACGTGGGGTACTGAAGCTTTCTTT. The full variable domain, completed using reference TRBV7-2 and TRBJ1-1, is GAGVSQSPSNKVTEKGKDVELRCDPISGHTALYWYRQSLGQGLEFLIYFQGNSAPDKSGLPSDRFSAERTGGSVSTLTIQRTQQEDSAVYLCASSHTWGTEAFFGQGTRLTVV.

This clonotype was counted a few times. This chain links TRBV2 with TRBJ1-6; D may be TRBD1 (6 bases). The CDR3 length is 15 residues. Germline V gene lookup returns CDR1 SNHLY and CDR2 FYNNEI. Trimming left V 2 bases short and J 9 bases short, with 14 bases between. Here the CDR3 reads CASSELGHSSSPLHF. As DNA, the CDR3 is TGTGCCAGCAGTGAATTGGGACATTCTAGTTCACCCCTCCACTTT. Filled out from reference TRBV2 and TRBJ1-6, the complete variable domain reads EPEVTQTPSHQVTQMGQEVILRCVPISNHLYFYWYRQILGQKVEFLVSFYNNEISEKSEIFDDQFSVERPDGSNFTLKIRSTKLEDSAMYFCASSELGHSSSPLHFGNGTRLTVT.

This clonotype was seen a few times. The chain is built from TRBV10-3 and TRBJ2-1; D not resolved. The V gene lost 8 bases and the J gene lost 0 bases, with 8 bases spanning the gap. Per the germline V gene, CDR1 is ENHRY and CDR2 is SYGVKD. The CDR3 is made up of 13 amino acids. Written as DNA, the CDR3 is TGTGCCATCTGCGAAGGCTCCTACAATGAGCAGTTCTTC. This translates into CAICEGSYNEQFF.

This clonotype was counted a few times. The rearrangement uses TRBV29-1 and TRBJ2-3; no firm D call. Germline loops: CDR1 SQVTM, CDR2 ANQGSEA. There are 13 residues in the CDR3. V shed 3 bases and J shed 0 bases, with 7 bases lying between them. Here the CDR3 reads CSVDMESTDTQYF. For the CDR3, the DNA is TGCAGCGTTGATATGGAAAGCACAGATACGCAGTATTTT.

This clonotype has more than one count but fewer than ten. The chain recombines TRBV11-2 with TRBJ2-3; D possibly corresponds to TRBD1 (6 bases). V dropped 0 bases and J dropped 3 bases, with 10 bases sitting between them. The CDR3 sequence is 15 residues long. CDR1 is SGHAT and CDR2 is FQNNGV in the germline V gene. CDR3 sequence: CASSLDGTFTDTQYF. In DNA, the CDR3 is TGTGCCAGCAGCTTAGACGGGACATTTACAGATACGCAGTATTTT.

This clonotype has more than one count but fewer than ten. This chain links TRBV7-9 with TRBJ1-4; D gene uncertain. V lost 6 bases and J 0 bases, leaving 11 bases between the germline ends. The CDR3 runs 15 residues. The germline CDR1 and CDR2 sequences are SEHNR and FQNEAQ (reference sequence). CDR3 sequence: CASRADGATNEKLFF. As DNA, the CDR3 is TGTGCCAGCAGAGCGGACGGAGCAACTAATGAAAAACTGTTTTTT.

This clonotype was seen at least ten times. The genes are TRBV28 and TRBJ2-2; 8 nucleotides match TRBD2. Germline V gene sequence: CDR1 MDHEN, CDR2 SYDVKM. The V and J ends lost 10 bases and 5 bases, in that order; junction bases with no gene match: 12. The CDR3 runs 15 residues. The CDR3 spells CATLTGGPLTGELFF. The CDR3 coding sequence is TGTGCCACCCTCACGGGGGGGCCCCTGACCGGGGAGCTGTTTTTT.

To note about this clonotype: The CDR3 ends on some other residue instead of the conserved phenylalanine or tryptophan, so this is likely a read error. V usage is TRBV19 and J usage is TRBJ1-2; the D gene is possibly TRBD1 (5 bases). V lost 4 bases to trimming and J lost 7 bases, with 7 bases between them. The CDR3 is 11 amino acids. Germline CDR1 reads LNHDA; CDR2 reads SQIVND (reference sequence). CDR3: CASSTGLGYTV. CDR3 coding DNA: TGTGCCAGTAGTACAGGGCTTGGCTACACCGTC.

The chain uses TRBV6-2 or TRBV6-3 and TRBJ2-7, with 8 bases that match TRBD1. Trimming cost V 4 bases and J 8 bases; bases outside gene matches: 13. Germline V CDR1 and CDR2: MNHEY, SVGEGT. The CDR3 covers 15 residues. The CDR3 DNA reads as TGTGCCAGCAGTTGGATGGCAGGGGGCGCCGGGAAGCAGTACGTC. This codes for CASSWMAGGAGKQYV.

This clonotype has ten or more counts. J is TRBJ2-1 and V is TRBV7-3; the D gene is possibly TRBD1 (5 bases). CDR1 is SGHTA and CDR2 is FQGTGA in the germline V gene. This CDR3 has 15 residues. V shed 3 bases and J shed 0 bases, with 9 bases lying between them. The CDR3 is CASSFTGSSYNEQFF. CDR3 nucleotides: TGTGCCAGCAGCTTCACAGGTAGCTCCTACAATGAGCAGTTCTTC.

In its sample, this clonotype was seen once. The junction departs from the called germline gene at one end, perhaps through a read error. This chain uses TRBV4-1 with TRBJ2-7; 13 bases match TRBD2. CDR3 length equals 15 residues. Germline CDR1 MGHRA, CDR2 YSYEKL. The CDR3 here is CASSQRLAGGGEQYF. The CDR3 DNA reads TGTGCCAGCAGCCAACGACTAGCGGGGGGCGGTGAGCAGTACTTC.

The rearrangement links TRBV4-1 to TRBJ2-2, with D perhaps TRBD1 (6 bases). The CDR3 is 16 amino acids. Germline loops: CDR1 MGHRA, CDR2 YSYEKL. Deletions cut 6 bases from V and 1 base from J, with 15 bases between. The CDR3 nucleotides are TGCGCCAGCAGGTCGAGAGAAGGGGGGAACACCGGGGAGCTGTTTTTT. The encoded protein is CASRSREGGNTGELFF.

This clonotype has at least ten counts. This chain connects TRBV14 to TRBJ2-5; D unresolved. This CDR3 contains 14 residues. Germline lookup yields CDR1 SGHDN and CDR2 FVKESK. Trimming took 0 bases from V and 5 from J, leaving 10 bases between them. The CDR3 sequence is CASSQDLGFETQYF. The DNA for the CDR3 is TGTGCCAGCAGCCAAGATTTGGGTTTCGAGACCCAGTACTTC.

This chain links TRBV7-9 with TRBJ2-1; 11 bases map to TRBD2. The CDR3 contains 15 residues. The germline V gene has CDR1 SEHNR and CDR2 FQNEAQ (reference sequence). V gave up 2 bases and J gave up 7 bases; unmatched junction bases: 4. DNA for the CDR3: TGTGCCAGCAGCTTACCGGGACTAGCGGTGAATGAGCAGTTCTTC. Translation: CASSLPGLAVNEQFF.

There are many counts of this clonotype. The chain combines TRBV6-5 with TRBJ1-2; no definite D call. Trimming pared 2 bases from V and 7 bases from J, leaving 8 bases between. CDR1 is MNHEY and CDR2 is SVGAGI in the germline V gene. The CDR3 contains 12 residues. Here the CDR3 DNA reads TGTGCCAGCAGTTACCACGGTGCTGGCTACACCTTC. It is translated as CASSYHGAGYTF.

V and J are TRBV12-3 or TRBV12-4 and TRBJ1-2; the D is unclear. The CDR3 has 13 amino acids. V was cut by 5 bases and J by 3 bases, with 10 bases left in between. CDR3 nucleotides: TGTGCCAGCAGTCCGGACGGCTACTATGGCTACACCTTC. Residues: CASSPDGYYGYTF.

This clonotype was recorded many times. This chain connects TRBV6-5 to TRBJ2-1; D remains ambiguous. Trimming pared 2 bases from V and 10 bases from J, leaving 6 bases between. CDR1 is MNHEY and CDR2 is SVGAGI in the germline V gene. This CDR3 contains 11 residues. CDR3 nucleotide sequence: TGTGCCAGCAGTTACCTCCGGGAGCAGTTCTTC. Amino acids: CASSYLREQFF.

The V call is TRBV4-1, the J call TRBJ1-1; D possibly corresponds to TRBD1 (6 bases). Trimming left V 0 bases short and J 6 bases short, with 14 bases between. The CDR3 is made up of 15 amino acids. CDR1 MGHRA and CDR2 YSYEKL come from the germline V gene. The CDR3 nucleotides are TGCGCCAGCAGCCAAGACTCTGGGGGCGCAGCTGAAGCTTTCTTT. Its protein product is CASSQDSGGAAEAFF.

There are a few counts of this clonotype. The chain is built from TRBV28 and TRBJ2-5; unclear D gene. The V end was cut by 4 bases, the J end by 1 base, with 19 bases between. The CDR3 length is 17 residues. Germline loops: CDR1 MDHEN, CDR2 SYDVKM. CDR3 sequence reads: CASSYGLTFISQETQYF. CDR3 DNA: TGTGCCAGCAGTTACGGGCTTACTTTTATTTCCCAAGAGACCCAGTACTTC.

A few counts support this clonotype. The chain uses TRBV4-1 and TRBJ2-1; 10 positions agree with TRBD1. V lost 4 bases and J lost 7; bases outside the gene matches: 7. This CDR3 comprises 15 residues. Germline CDR1 is MGHRA and CDR2 is YSYEKL. As DNA, the CDR3 is TGCGCCAGCAGCCTCAGACAGGGGGCTTGGAATGAGCAGTTCTTC. It codes for CASSLRQGAWNEQFF.

J is TRBJ2-1 and V is TRBV29-1; D is unresolved. Germline values: CDR1 SQVTM, CDR2 ANQGSEA. This CDR3 contains 11 residues. Trimming took 4 bases from V and 5 from J, leaving 6 bases between them. The CDR3 loop reads CSVGANNEQFF. The CDR3 DNA is TGCAGCGTTGGTGCAAACAATGAGCAGTTCTTC.

This clonotype was seen at least ten times. The chain employs TRBV7-2 and TRBJ2-5, with TRBD1 as a possible D gene (6 bases). The germline V and J ends were trimmed by 3 bases and 2 bases, with 16 bases remaining between them. Looked up from germline, CDR1 is SGHTA and CDR2 is FQGNSA. The CDR3 totals 16 residues. CDR3 region: CASSLIHRVAQETQYF. The CDR3 DNA follows: TGTGCCAGCAGCTTGATTCACAGGGTCGCACAAGAGACCCAGTACTTC.

V is TRBV5-5 and J is TRBJ2-1, with a possible D match to TRBD1 (6 bases). CDR3 length: 15 amino acids. CDR1 and CDR2 (germline): SGHKS, YYEKEE (reference sequence). V lost 4 bases, J lost 0 bases, and 11 bases lay in between. CDR3 coding DNA: TGTGCCAGCAGCACGGACAGAGTCTCCTACAATGAGCAGTTCTTC. Translated: CASSTDRVSYNEQFF. The entire variable domain, with the rest obtained from reference TRBV5-5 and TRBJ2-1, is as follows: DAGVTQSPTHLIKTRGQQVTLRCSPISGHKSVSWYQQVLGQGPQFIFQYYEKEERGRGNFPDRFSARQFPNYSSELNVNALLLGDSALYLCASSTDRVSYNEQFFGPGTRLTVL.